The 9 T cell receptor beta chains listed next were all sequenced from one sample in a study of control samples from healthy donors and cancer patients (dated by TCRdb to between 2020 and 2021). Libraries came from the immunoSEQ multiplex PCR assay. Imported from immuneACCESS, the table was reduced by TCRdb to in-frame sequences with V and J called. These copies leave out some clones; in studies compared against another copy, an unresolved V gene accounts for under half, and the cause of the remainder is not known. A total of about 120,000 clones appear in this sample, over 85% of them only once. The ten largest make up about 4% of the sample. Source material: blood. Source of these receptors: a young man in good health.

The chain carries TRBV27 and TRBJ2-1; 7 positions match TRBD2. Trimming removed 6 bases from V and 4 bases from J; junction bases left unmatched: 9. Germline-derived CDR1 and CDR2 are MNHEY and SMNVEV (reference sequence). The CDR3 extends over 15 amino acids. The CDR3 sequence is CASSGLGELYNEQFF. The CDR3 bases are TGTGCCAGCAGCGGACTAGGGGAGTTATACAATGAGCAGTTCTTC.

The chain carries TRBV30 and TRBJ1-1; D unclear. With 3 bases removed from V and 7 bases from J, the gap between germline ends came to 24 bases. The CDR3 is 16 amino acids. Germline V gives CDR1 GTSNPN, CDR2 SVGIG (reference sequence). The CDR3 region is CAWSLPLIQRVGEAFF. Written as DNA, the CDR3 is TGTGCCTGGAGCCTTCCCCTCATCCAGAGGGTTGGTGAAGCTTTCTTT.

The rearrangement links TRBV18 to TRBJ1-2, with D unresolved. V gave up 2 bases and J gave up 3 bases, with 10 bases separating them. CDR3 size: 14 residues. Germline loops: CDR1 KGHSH, CDR2 LQKENI. The CDR3 coding sequence is TGTGCCAGCTCACCAGGGCAGGACTACTATGGCTACACCTTC. It specifies CASSPGQDYYGYTF.

This chain uses TRBV5-8 with TRBJ1-4; 10 positions match TRBD1. This CDR3 is built from 15 residues. The V segment lost 4 bases and the J segment 7 bases; nucleotides outside the gene matches: 7. Germline V gives CDR1 SGHTS, CDR2 YDEGEE. This chain's CDR3 is CASSPGQGKGEKLFF. The CDR3 DNA reads TGTGCCAGCAGCCCGGGACAGGGGAAAGGTGAAAAACTGTTTTTT.

The rearrangement links TRBV18 to TRBJ1-2; D unclear. The CDR3 extends over 15 amino acids. V lost 0 bases and J lost 4, with 12 bases in between. The germline V gene encodes CDR1 KGHSH and CDR2 LQKENI. Here the CDR3 reads CASSPPPSWVYGYTF. DNA for the CDR3: TGTGCCAGCTCACCACCGCCCAGCTGGGTCTATGGCTACACCTTC.

This chain links TRBV5-1 with TRBJ1-3; D is undetermined. This CDR3 region has 14 residues. In germline, CDR1 is SGHRS, CDR2 YFSETQ. V was trimmed by 1 base and J by 2 bases, leaving 7 bases between them. In DNA, the CDR3 is TGCGCCAGCAGCTTGCGGGGAACTGGAAACACCATATATTTT. Protein sequence: CASSLRGTGNTIYF. The full variable domain, in which reference TRBV5-1 and TRBJ1-3 provide the parts outside the CDR3, is KAGVTQTPRYLIKTRGQQVTLSCSPISGHRSVSWYQQTPGQGLQFLFEYFSETQRNKGNFPGRFSGRQFSNSRSEMNVSTLELGDSALYLCASSLRGTGNTIYFGEGSWLTVV.

The rearrangement uses TRBV3-1 (or the pseudogene TRBV3-2) and TRBJ2-3; 7 bases align to TRBD2. This CDR3 comprises 14 residues. Germline V gene lookup returns CDR1 LGHDT and CDR2 YNNKEL (reference sequence). The V gene end was trimmed by 4 bases and the J gene end by 3 bases; junction bases not matched to a gene: 4. The CDR3 is CASSRQRGTDTQYF. The CDR3 coding sequence is TGTGCCAGCAGCCGTCAGCGGGGAACAGATACGCAGTATTTT.

This chain links TRBV6-5 with TRBJ1-4; D might be TRBD1 (5 bases). This CDR3 is 14 amino acids long. V was shortened by 7 bases and J by 4 bases, with 13 bases between the two germline ends. CDR1 and CDR2 (germline): MNHEY, SVGAGI. The DNA for the CDR3 is TGTGCCAGCACCCAGGGATCGGGTAATGAAAAACTGTTTTTT. This codes for CASTQGSGNEKLFF.

The J gene is TRBJ2-2, the V gene TRBV7-9; 8 positions agree with TRBD2. J was trimmed by 0 bases and V by 5 bases; bases with no gene match: 8. Germline CDR1 SEHNR, CDR2 FQNEAQ (reference sequence). CDR3 length equals 17 residues. CDR3 residues: CASSPPQGLANTGELFF. The CDR3 nucleotides read TGTGCCAGCAGCCCACCCCAGGGACTAGCGAACACCGGGGAGCTGTTTTTT. The complete variable domain, with remaining parts taken from reference TRBV7-9 and TRBJ2-2, reads DTGVSQNPRHKITKRGQNVTFRCDPISEHNRLYWYRQTLGQGPEFLTYFQNEAQLEKSRLLSDRFSAERPKGSFSTLEIQRTEQGDSAMYLCASSPPQGLANTGELFFGEGSRLTVL.